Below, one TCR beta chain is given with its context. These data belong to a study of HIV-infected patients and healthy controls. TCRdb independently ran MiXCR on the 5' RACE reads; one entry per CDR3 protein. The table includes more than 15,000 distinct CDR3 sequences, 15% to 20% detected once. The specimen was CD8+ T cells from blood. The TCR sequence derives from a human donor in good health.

The CDR3 sequence is CASSAMGPEQDTQYF. The CDR3 DNA sequence: TGTGCCAGCAGCGCAATGGGACCTGAACAAGATACGCAGTATTTT. The chain combines TRBV9 with TRBJ2-3; possibly TRBD1 or TRBD2 for D (5 bases each). The germline V and J ends were trimmed by 3 bases and 5 bases, with 16 bases remaining between them. This CDR3 region has 15 residues. CDR1 is SGDLS, CDR2 YYNGEE, per germline.